This TCR beta chain originates from a study of ipilimumab plus nivolumab after autologous stem cell transplantation. The germline gives CDR1 KGHSH, CDR2 LQKENI. Trimming took 1 base from V and 5 from J, leaving 12 bases between them. CDR3 size: 14 residues. Only in-frame clones appear in the TCRdb table, and some are missing; sequencing was by immunoSEQ multiplex PCR. The profile covers 10,000 to 15,000 clones, with 60% to 75% appearing a single time and over 15% taken by the ten largest. The chain joins TRBV18 to TRBJ2-7; no reliable D call. The TCR sequence derives from a male donor with diffuse large B-cell lymphoma. Material: PBMCs, obtained in a trial of ipilimumab plus nivolumab as post-transplant consolidation. CDR3 protein: CASSPLRSGNEQYF. The CDR3 DNA reads TGTGCCAGCTCACCACTTAGATCTGGGAACGAGCAGTACTTC.